This is a list of T cell receptor beta chains from one sample in a study of T cells in Graves' hyperthyroidism and ophthalmopathy. Each CDR3 protein gets one entry after TCRdb re-called the multiplex PCR reads with MiXCR. The profile shows hundreds of thousands of distinct CDR3 sequences, over 35% of them singletons. The sequencing sample was made of blood. The origin of the receptors is a man younger than 35 with Graves' hyperthyroidism. The CDR3 runs from the conserved cysteine through the conserved F or W. D genes are given only for firm matches. Expanded clones are given a class, and other clones once, few, many or no size at all.

>TRBD1|.|TRBV20-1|TRBJ1-2
TGCAGTGGCCGTCGACAGGGTATCTATGGCTACACCTTC
CSGRRQGIYGYTF
>.|.|TRBV12-3/TRBV12-4|TRBJ1-3
TGTGCCAGCAGTCAATTCTCTGGAAACACCATATATTTT
CASSQFSGNTIYF
>TRBD1|.|TRBV20-1|TRBJ2-7
TGCAGTGCAACCCGGGTGTGGCAGGGGGCCTACGAGCAGTACTTC
CSATRVWQGAYEQYF
>.|.|TRBV24-1|TRBJ2-2
TGTGCCACCAGCGCCTTGACAGGGAACACCGGGGAGCTGTTTTTT
CATSALTGNTGELFF
>.|.|TRBV9|TRBJ1-4
TGTGCCAGCAGCGCACGGACCGGGGAAAAACTGTTTTTT
CASSARTGEKLFF
>.|few|TRBV5-1|TRBJ2-7
TGCGCCAGCAGCCGGGACCCTGAGGGTCCCTACGAGCAGTACTTC
CASSRDPEGPYEQYF
>.|many|TRBV2|TRBJ2-5
TGTGCCAGCAGTGAACAAGAGACCCAGTACTTC
CASSEQETQYF
>.|few|TRBV7-9|TRBJ2-6
TGTGCCAGCAGCTTACGATGGTCTATCTCCCGCTCTGGGGCCAACGTCCTGACTTTC
CASSLRWSISRSGANVLTF
>.|few|TRBV12-3/TRBV12-4|TRBJ1-1
TGTGCCAGCAGTTCCCCCTGGGATACTGAAGCTTTCTTT
CASSSPWDTEAFF
>.|.|TRBV6-5|TRBJ1-2
TGTGCCAGCAGTTACTCGATGCAACAGGGAGGCTACACCTTC
CASSYSMQQGGYTF
>.|many|TRBV7-9|TRBJ1-2
TGTGCCAGCAGCCCAAGACAGGATGGCTACACCTTC
CASSPRQDGYTF
>.|few|TRBV20-1|TRBJ2-7
TGCAGTGCTGAGGGACCCGACTCCTACGAGCAGTACTTC
CSAEGPDSYEQYF
>.|.|TRBV6-6|TRBJ1-5
TGTGCCAGCAGGTGGACAGCCATTCATCAGCCCCAGCATTTT
CASRWTAIHQPQHF
>.|many|TRBV29-1|TRBJ2-7
TGCAGCGTTGAGGTGGGGACCTCCTACGAGCAGTACTTC
CSVEVGTSYEQYF
>TRBD1|.|TRBV11-1|TRBJ2-5
TGTGCCAGCAGCGGTGGACAGGGATTAGAGACCCAGTACTTC
CASSGGQGLETQYF
>.|.|TRBV7-2|TRBJ1-1
TGTGCCAGCAGCTTATACCAGGCCACTGAAGCTTTCTTT
CASSLYQATEAFF
>.|many|TRBV9|TRBJ1-5
TGTGCCAGCAGCGTAGACATTGCCAATCAGCCCCAGCATTTT
CASSVDIANQPQHF
>.|once|TRBV7-9|TRBJ2-7
TGTGCCAGCAGTTCCGACAGGTCGGGGAGGGACTACGAGCAGTACTTC
CASSSDRSGRDYEQYF
>.|many|TRBV15|TRBJ2-7
TGTGCCACCAGCAGTGCTCCCTTCGACTCTCAGAGCTCCTACGAGCAGTACTTC
CATSSAPFDSQSSYEQYF